A selection of T cell receptor beta chains follows, all from one sample in a study of cytomegalovirus exposure and HLA in healthy donors. The repertoire was sequenced with immunoSEQ multiplex PCR; TCRdb's copy has only in-frame clones and lacks some. The profile shows about 110,000 clones, around 64% of them singletons. Sequenced: PBMCs. The source of these receptors is a young man in good health and CMV-seropositive. The conserved cysteine and the conserved F or W are not part of the CDR3 here. Each record gives: CDR3 protein, J gene, D gene, V gene. The D gene is left open where the match is weak.

ASSPGLAGGPETQY,TRBJ2-5,TRBD2,TRBV6-6
AFERLWDTGELF,TRBJ2-2,-,TRBV7-9
ASSWGQGAFYGYT,TRBJ1-2,TRBD1,TRBV7-2
ASSLTSVGNEQF,TRBJ2-1,TRBD2,TRBV14
ASVERRANTEAF,TRBJ1-1,-,TRBV6-5
ASSSLRTGTLFGYGYT,TRBJ1-2,TRBD1,TRBV27
ASSLGEGEQY,TRBJ2-7,TRBD2,TRBV9
ASRPTTASYNEQF,TRBJ2-1,-,TRBV6-1
ASSLGTGKGRGEQF,TRBJ2-1,TRBD1,TRBV7-8
ASGEGLPGAGNTIY,TRBJ1-3,-,TRBV6-1
ASSPSQGSPDIQY,TRBJ2-4,-,TRBV13
ASSVYGNTIY,TRBJ1-3,-,TRBV28
ASSSGDYINTDTQY,TRBJ2-3,TRBD2,TRBV5-1
ATTGPQGGYT,TRBJ1-2,-,TRBV6-6
ASTPGAGPYEQY,TRBJ2-7,-,TRBV19
ASSLGQGANYGYT,TRBJ1-2,TRBD1,TRBV5-4
ASSIRHLNTEAF,TRBJ1-1,-,TRBV19
ASSPLQPLYSDSPLH,TRBJ1-6,-,TRBV18
ASIHTRERGNNEQF,TRBJ2-1,-,TRBV6-6
ASSLIAGAVTGELF,TRBJ2-2,TRBD2,TRBV28
ASSQPGTSSTSYEQY,TRBJ2-7,TRBD2,TRBV4-2
SVGLTTAFTDTQY,TRBJ2-3,-,TRBV29-1
ASSLVGQGEVTLH,TRBJ1-6,TRBD1,TRBV5-6
ASSYSRGQGTGELF,TRBJ2-2,TRBD1,TRBV6-5
AWSPGGPKTQY,TRBJ2-3,-,TRBV30
ASSTEGWSDTEAF,TRBJ1-1,-,TRBV19
ASSFIRFDRGLNYGYT,TRBJ1-2,TRBD1,TRBV7-2
ASSIAEWDSPFLSNQPQH,TRBJ1-5,TRBD1,TRBV19
ASSPAIGGEGYT,TRBJ1-2,-,TRBV7-9
SSSLTYGRDTDTQY,TRBJ2-3,-,TRBV7-9
ASSLDRGNEQF,TRBJ2-1,-,TRBV11-3
ASSLNSQVYNEQF,TRBJ2-1,-,TRBV2
ASSLAGGRLAGNTIY,TRBJ1-3,-,TRBV5-8